What follows is one T cell receptor (beta chain) and its context. This sample is drawn from a study of blood T cell repertoires in COVID-19. As for the study in general: Nucleic acid was either cDNA or gDNA, and it came from T cells, B-cell-depleted T cells, or PBMCs.

In the authors' methods: Amplified reference gene primers provided the basis for estimating nucleated cell counts. Using immunoSEQ multiplex PCR, the repertoire was profiled, and TCRdb retains in-frame clones only, with some absent. V and J calls and clone size are given by that table; D and trimming were obtained from the DNA. The sample consists of around 11,000 clones, around nine tenths of them appearing once. Germline CDR1 reads MNHNS; CDR2 reads SASEGT. This CDR3 has 17 residues. With 2 bases removed from V and 7 bases from J, the gap between germline ends came to 24 bases. This receptor was obtained from a young man with active or convalescent COVID-19. The chain couples TRBV6-1 to TRBJ2-7, with D perhaps TRBD1 (8 bases). Sequenced sample: peripheral blood. The CDR3 region is CASSENRGDRILREQYF. The CDR3 region has the DNA TGTGCCAGCAGTGAAAATCGGGGGGACAGGATTCTAAGAGAGCAGTACTTC.